The entry that follows covers one T cell receptor (beta chain) sequence. Germline V gene lookup returns CDR1 KGHSH and CDR2 LQKENI. The V gene lost 0 bases and the J gene lost 1 base, with 11 bases spanning the gap. This CDR3 is built from 16 residues. This entry is derived from a study of blood T cell repertoires in COVID-19. Assay: immunoSEQ multiplex PCR; the TCRdb copy retains only in-frame clones and omits some. The repertoire consists of about 130,000 clones, with about 76% occurring once and the leading ten covering over 15%. The V and J genes are TRBV18 and TRBJ2-3; a possible D gene is TRBD1 (5 bases). This TCR was sampled from a man of 80 years or more with acute or convalescent COVID-19. Sequencing was carried out using peripheral blood. In DNA form, the CDR3 reads TGTGCCAGCTCACCACCGTCGCTCAGGGGCACAGATACGCAGTATTTT. As protein: CASSPPSLRGTDTQYF.